This entry describes one T cell receptor (beta chain). Someone with COVID-19 had been met by exposed participants within 2 weeks before study entry. The germline CDR1 and CDR2 sequences are SGHVS and FNYEAQ. The CDR3 totals 15 residues. V gave up 5 bases and J gave up 4 bases, with 17 bases separating them. In the source study's methods: Cell counts per sample came from amplifying reference gene primers. The assay was immunoSEQ multiplex PCR, and TCRdb's table has in-frame clones only and misses some. V, J and clone size are those of that table, while D and trimming were read from the DNA. The sample records 250,000 or so clones, over 80% being singletons. The data stem from a study of blood T cell repertoires in COVID-19. Study information: The United States, Italy and Spain provided the acute and convalescent COVID-19 samples. Sources were T cells, B-cell-depleted T cells, or PBMCs; the material itself was cDNA or gDNA.

Sequencing input: PBMCs or T cells enriched from blood (not recorded which). The chain combines TRBV7-6 with TRBJ1-1; D is possibly TRBD1 (5 bases). The receptor comes from a woman in her thirties or forties who had been exposed to COVID-19. The CDR3 coding sequence is TGTGCCAGCAGCCCAGGCCAGGGTCTTGTCACTGAAGCTTTCTTT. It codes for CASSPGQGLVTEAFF.